The 5 T cell receptor beta chains given below trace back to one sample, sequenced in a study of cytomegalovirus exposure and HLA in healthy donors. Researchers ran the PCR with 60 Vbeta and 13 Jbeta primers. Method: immunoSEQ multiplex PCR; TCRdb's copy keeps in-frame clones and lacks some. The sample includes about 130,000 clones, 70% to 90% of them seen just once. Sequencing used PBMCs. These receptors were taken from a boy under 18 in good health and CMV-seronegative.

The rearrangement joins TRBV25-1 to TRBJ2-7; TRBD2 matches at 10 bases. The V and J ends lost 3 bases and 7 bases, in that order; junction bases with no gene match: 9. CDR1 and CDR2 from the germline V gene are MGHDK and SYGVNS. The CDR3 spans 15 residues. In DNA form, the CDR3 reads TGTGCCAGCAGTGATACAGCGGGAGGGCCGGGGGAGCAGTACTTC. This codes for CASSDTAGGPGEQYF.

This clone occurred a few times. V usage is TRBV6-1 and J usage is TRBJ1-1, with a weak D call TRBD1 (6 bases). Germline lookup yields CDR1 MNHNS and CDR2 SASEGT. Trimming took 6 bases from V and 11 from J, leaving 16 bases between them. The CDR3 has 12 residues. CDR3 nucleotides: TGTGCCAGCAGACCAGGGGACGGACTCGCTTTCTTT. The encoded protein is CASRPGDGLAFF.

This chain uses TRBV6-1 with TRBJ2-1, with D possibly TRBD2 on 6 matching bases. Trimming removed 2 bases at V and 7 bases at J, with 12 bases between. The V gene's germline CDR1 is MNHNS and CDR2 SASEGT. This CDR3 spans 14 amino acids. CDR3 loop: CASSEIGTPNEQFF. CDR3 nucleotide sequence: TGTGCCAGCAGTGAAATTGGGACTCCTAATGAGCAGTTCTTC.

The genes are TRBV15 and TRBJ2-1; D unclear. The germline gives CDR1 LNHNV, CDR2 YYDKDF (reference sequence). This CDR3 has 15 amino acids. Trimming stripped 0 bases from V and 0 bases from J, with 6 bases between. CDR3 sequence reads: CATSRDRNSYNEQFF. For the CDR3, the DNA is TGTGCCACCAGCAGAGACAGAAACTCCTACAATGAGCAGTTCTTC. The variable domain in full, with the rest retrieved from reference TRBV15 and TRBJ2-1, is DAMVIQNPRYQVTQFGKPVTLSCSQTLNHNVMYWYQQKSSQAPKLLFHYYDKDFNNEADTPDNFQSRRPNTSFCFLDIRSPGLGDTAMYLCATSRDRNSYNEQFFGPGTRLTVL.

This clone was observed once. The chain links TRBV21-1 to TRBJ2-1; TRBD2 is the table's D call and was not checked against the DNA. TRBV21-1 is termed a pseudogene. The CDR3 extends over 15 amino acids. CDR3 sequence (DNA): TGTGCCAGAGATACACTAGTGGCCCCCTACAATGAGCAGTTCTTC. This encodes CARDTLVAPYNEQFF.